The next 12 T cell receptor beta chains were all read from a single sample in a study of cytomegalovirus exposure and HLA in healthy donors. Primers for the PCR totalled 60 Vbeta and 13 Jbeta. The repertoire was sequenced with immunoSEQ multiplex PCR; TCRdb's copy has only in-frame clones and lacks some. The table includes 110,000 or so clones, 74% detected once. Sequencing used PBMCs. The receptors were gathered from a woman in her forties or fifties in good health and CMV-seropositive.

The chain employs TRBV27 and TRBJ2-6; D may be TRBD1 (6 bases). CDR1 and CDR2 (germline): MNHEY, SMNVEV (reference sequence). Trimming took off 2 bases at V and 0 bases at J, with 14 bases between the two ends. The CDR3 loop spans 18 amino acids. CDR3 in DNA: TGTGCCAGCAGTTTACAGGGGCCCTTCTCCTCTGGGGCCAACGTCCTGACTTTC. Its protein product is CASSLQGPFSSGANVLTF. Full variable domain (outside the CDR3, taken from reference TRBV27 and TRBJ2-6): EAQVTQNPRYLITVTGKKLTVTCSQNMNHEYMSWYRQDPGLGLRQIYYSMNVEVTDKGDVPEGYKVSRKEKRNFPLILESPSPNQTSLYFCASSLQGPFSSGANVLTFGAGSRLTVL.

V is TRBV6-5 and J is TRBJ2-6; D unclear. CDR3 length equals 15 residues. Germline V CDR1 and CDR2: MNHEY, SVGAGI. V was clipped by 10 bases and J by 0 bases, with 13 bases between them. Written as DNA, the CDR3 is TGTGCCACCAACCCGCTTAGCTCTGGGGCCAACGTCCTGACTTTC. Its protein is CATNPLSSGANVLTF.

The chain couples TRBV5-1 to TRBJ2-3; 8 bases fit TRBD1. V gave up 4 bases and J gave up 0 bases; unmatched junction bases: 4. Germline V CDR1 and CDR2: SGHRS, YFSETQ. This CDR3 contains 15 residues. CDR3 residues: CASSHGQGSTDTQYF. The CDR3 region has the DNA TGCGCCAGCAGCCACGGACAGGGTAGCACAGATACGCAGTATTTT.

This chain joins TRBV4-1 and TRBJ2-7; no clear D. Trimming stripped 0 bases from V and 3 bases from J, with 9 bases between. The CDR3 sequence is 14 residues long. CDR1 is MGHRA and CDR2 is YSYEKL in the germline V gene. The CDR3 sequence: CASSQEVRFYEQYF. The CDR3 DNA sequence: TGCGCCAGCAGCCAAGAGGTCAGGTTCTACGAGCAGTACTTC.

The V gene is TRBV20-1, the J gene TRBJ2-1; 7 bases fit TRBD2. The CDR3 is 11 residues long. After removal of 8 bases from V and 8 bases from J, the junction contained 6 bases not matched to a gene. CDR1 is DFQATT, CDR2 SNEGSKA, per germline (reference sequence). CDR3 sequence reads: CSPTSADEQFF. The CDR3 nucleotides are TGCAGTCCTACTAGCGCCGATGAGCAGTTCTTC.

The chain has TRBV19 and TRBJ1-5, with TRBD1 matching over 8 bases. The germline V gene encodes CDR1 LNHDA and CDR2 SQIVND (reference sequence). The CDR3 length is 15 residues. V was clipped by 8 bases and J by 1 base; unmatched bases: 7. CDR3 coding DNA: TGTGCCAGTGAGGACAGGGAATCGAGCAATCAGCCCCAGCATTTT. It yields the protein CASEDRESSNQPQHF.

V is TRBV27 and J is TRBJ2-3; D is unclear. V was pared by 3 bases and J by 2 bases, with 9 bases between. Germline loops: CDR1 MNHEY, CDR2 SMNVEV (reference sequence). This CDR3 region has 14 residues. This CDR3 is CASSLSGYTDTQYF. The CDR3 DNA reads TGTGCCAGCAGTTTGTCCGGGTACACAGATACGCAGTATTTT.

The table lists this clone with a few counts. The J gene is TRBJ2-7, the V gene TRBV15, with 7 bases fitting TRBD1. V shed 2 bases and J 6 bases; nucleotides not matched to a gene: 7. There are 14 residues in the CDR3. Germline V gene lookup returns CDR1 LNHNV and CDR2 YYDKDF (reference sequence). The CDR3 DNA reads as TGTGCCACCAGCAGACGCCTTGACAGGGTCGAGCAGTACTTC. Protein sequence: CATSRRLDRVEQYF.

This rearrangement joins TRBV2 to TRBJ2-4; the match to TRBD1 covers 8 bases. This CDR3 has 14 amino acids. CDR1 SNHLY and CDR2 FYNNEI come from the germline V gene. Losses at the gene ends were 6 bases for V and 6 bases for J; bases not matched to a gene: 7. The chain's CDR3 is CASRLGQGTNIQYF. DNA for the CDR3: TGTGCCAGCAGATTAGGACAGGGAACAAACATTCAGTACTTC.

The rearrangement joins TRBV29-1 to TRBJ1-2; a weak D match, TRBD1 (5 bases). V shed 2 bases and J shed 6 bases, with 13 bases lying between them. The V gene's germline CDR1 is SQVTM and CDR2 ANQGSEA. This CDR3 contains 13 residues. CDR3: CSVERVRGDGYTF. DNA of the CDR3: TGCAGCGTTGAAAGGGTGCGGGGGGATGGCTACACCTTC.

The chain has TRBV28 and TRBJ1-4; 9 positions match TRBD1. Germline V gene sequence: CDR1 MDHEN, CDR2 SYDVKM. The CDR3 totals 15 residues. J lost 11 bases, V lost 1 base, and 8 bases had no gene match. CDR3 in DNA: TGTGCCAGCAGTTTATCAGGACAGGGGATAGGGAAACTGTTTTTT. It yields the protein CASSLSGQGIGKLFF.

The gene calls are TRBV7-2 and TRBJ2-7, with TRBD1 identical over 7 bases. The V gene's germline CDR1 is SGHTA and CDR2 FQGNSA. V shed 5 bases, J shed 3 bases, and the junction held 16 bases outside the gene matches. The CDR3 contains 17 residues. The CDR3 loop reads CASSQAASGTVYYEQYF. Here the CDR3 DNA reads TGTGCCAGCAGCCAAGCAGCCTCCGGGACAGTCTACTACGAGCAGTACTTC. Full variable domain (missing parts from reference TRBV7-2 and TRBJ2-7): GAGVSQSPSNKVTEKGKDVELRCDPISGHTALYWYRQSLGQGLEFLIYFQGNSAPDKSGLPSDRFSAERTGGSVSTLTIQRTQQEDSAVYLCASSQAASGTVYYEQYFGPGTRLTVT.